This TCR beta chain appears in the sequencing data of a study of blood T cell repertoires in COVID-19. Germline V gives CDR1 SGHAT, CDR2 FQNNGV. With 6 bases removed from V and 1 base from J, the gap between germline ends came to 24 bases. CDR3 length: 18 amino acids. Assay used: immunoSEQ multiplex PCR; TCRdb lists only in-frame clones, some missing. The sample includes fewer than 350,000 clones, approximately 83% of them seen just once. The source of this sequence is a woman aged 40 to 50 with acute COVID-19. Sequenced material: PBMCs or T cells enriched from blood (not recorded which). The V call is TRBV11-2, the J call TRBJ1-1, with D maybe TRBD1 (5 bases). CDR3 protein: CASRRSGLGKVKNTEAFF. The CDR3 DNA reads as TGTGCCAGCAGACGGTCGGGACTTGGAAAGGTTAAGAACACTGAAGCTTTCTTT.